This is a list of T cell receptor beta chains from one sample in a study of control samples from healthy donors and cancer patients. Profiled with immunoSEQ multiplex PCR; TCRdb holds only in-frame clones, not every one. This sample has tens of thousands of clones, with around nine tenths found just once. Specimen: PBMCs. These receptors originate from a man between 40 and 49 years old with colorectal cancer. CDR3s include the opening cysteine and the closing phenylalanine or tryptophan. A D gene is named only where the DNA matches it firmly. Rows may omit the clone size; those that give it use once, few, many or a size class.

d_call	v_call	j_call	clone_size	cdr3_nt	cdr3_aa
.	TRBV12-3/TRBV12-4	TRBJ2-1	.	TGTGCCAGCAGTCCCGACTATCGCCCCCAGTTCTTC	CASSPDYRPQFF
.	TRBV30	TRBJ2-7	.	TGTGCCTGGAGTGTGACGGGGGAGTCCTACGAGCAGTACTTC	CAWSVTGESYEQYF
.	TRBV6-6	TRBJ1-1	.	TGTGCCAGCAGTCTCGGACCGATTCGAAACACTGAAGCTTTCTTT	CASSLGPIRNTEAFF
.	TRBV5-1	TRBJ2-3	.	TGCGCCAGCAGCCATCAGGGGAGGCCATCTAGCACAGATACGCAGTATTTT	CASSHQGRPSSTDTQYF
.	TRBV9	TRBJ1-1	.	TGTGCCAGCAGCGTATCCGCCGGCGGCACTGAAGCTTTCTTT	CASSVSAGGTEAFF
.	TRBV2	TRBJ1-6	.	TGTGCCAGCAGTGAAACATGGATTATATCTGTTGGATCACCCCTCCACTTT	CASSETWIISVGSPLHF
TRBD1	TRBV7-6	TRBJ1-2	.	TGTGCCAGCAGCGACCCGGGACAGGGATCTGACGGCTACACCTTC	CASSDPGQGSDGYTF
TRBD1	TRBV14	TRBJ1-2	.	TGTGCCAGCAGCCACCTACAGGGGTCGGACTATGGCTACACCTTC	CASSHLQGSDYGYTF
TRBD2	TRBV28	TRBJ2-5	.	TGTGCCAGCAGTTATCTAGCGGGAGCGCTGGAGACCCAGTACTTC	CASSYLAGALETQYF
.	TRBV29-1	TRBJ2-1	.	TGCAGCGTTGGTTGGAGGCCCAATGAGCAGTTCTTC	CSVGWRPNEQFF
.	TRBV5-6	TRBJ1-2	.	TGTGCCAGCAGCGGGACGTGGGCGGGCTACACCTTC	CASSGTWAGYTF
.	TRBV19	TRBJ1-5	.	TGTGCCAGTAGTATTTCTGGGAACAATCAGCCCCAGCATTTT	CASSISGNNQPQHF
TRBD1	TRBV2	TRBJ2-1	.	TGTGCCAGCAGCCCGGGACAGGGGGCGAATGAGCAGTTCTTC	CASSPGQGANEQFF
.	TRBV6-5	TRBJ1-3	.	TGTGCCAGCAGGTCCGGGACTAGTGGAAACACCATATATTTT	CASRSGTSGNTIYF
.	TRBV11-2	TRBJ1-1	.	TGTGCCAGCAGCTTAGGATCAGGTTGGATGGCTGAAGCTTTCTTT	CASSLGSGWMAEAFF
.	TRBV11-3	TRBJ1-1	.	TGTGCCAGCAGCTTAGGGGGGGCGGTTGAAGCTTTCTTT	CASSLGGAVEAFF
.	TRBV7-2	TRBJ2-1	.	TGTGCCAGCAGCTCCTTTGGCGGGAACTCCTACAATGAGCAGTTCTTC	CASSSFGGNSYNEQFF
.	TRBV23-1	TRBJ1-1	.	TGCGCCAGCAGCCCCTGGGCCGGGATAGCTTTCTTT	CASSPWAGIAFF
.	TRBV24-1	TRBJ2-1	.	TGTGCCACCCGCAGGGGAAACAATGAGCAGTTCTTC	CATRRGNNEQFF
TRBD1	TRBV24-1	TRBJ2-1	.	TGTGCCACCAGTGATTATGACAGGGGGGGAAACAATGAGCAGTTCTTC	CATSDYDRGGNNEQFF
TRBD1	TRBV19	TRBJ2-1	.	TGTGCCAGTACCTTAACCACAGGGGGCTATGAGCAGTTCTTC	CASTLTTGGYEQFF
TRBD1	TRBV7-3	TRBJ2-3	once	TGTGCCAGCAGCCCACGACAGGGTGGGGTGGCAGATACGCAGTATTTT	CASSPRQGGVADTQYF
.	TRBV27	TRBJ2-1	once	TGTGCCAGCAGTTTATTGGGTCCCCCTCACAATGAGCAGTTCTTC	CASSLLGPPHNEQFF
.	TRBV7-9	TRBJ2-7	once	TGTGCCAGCAGCTCAAGACAGGCTACCCCCTACGAGCAGTACTTC	CASSSRQATPYEQYF
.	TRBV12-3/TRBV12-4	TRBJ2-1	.	TGTGCCAGCAACCCGAGCGGGACAACGCAGTTCTTC	CASNPSGTTQFF
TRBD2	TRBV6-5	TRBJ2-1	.	TGTGCCAGCAGTTACGGCGCGGGGAGGGACAATGAGCAGTTCTTC	CASSYGAGRDNEQFF
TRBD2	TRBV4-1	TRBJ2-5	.	TGCGCCAGCAGCCAGGTAGGCGGGAGGGCCCAAGAGACCCAGTACTTC	CASSQVGGRAQETQYF
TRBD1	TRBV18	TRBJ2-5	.	TGTGCCAGCTCACCCCGGGACAGGGGTCGGCCAGAGACCCAGTACTTC	CASSPRDRGRPETQYF
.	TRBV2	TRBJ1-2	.	TGTGCCAGCAGTGAAGGCCGAGGCTATGGCTACACCTTC	CASSEGRGYGYTF
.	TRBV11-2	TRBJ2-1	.	TGTGCCAGCAGCTTCGGCGGAAGCTCCTACAATGAGCAGTTCTTC	CASSFGGSSYNEQFF
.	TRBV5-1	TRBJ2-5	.	TGCGCCAGCAGCTCCGGTCTCCTCAGAGAAGAGACCCAGTACTTC	CASSSGLLREETQYF
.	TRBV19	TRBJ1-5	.	TGTGCCAGTAGTATGATCGGGGTTGGCAATCAGCCCCAGCATTTT	CASSMIGVGNQPQHF
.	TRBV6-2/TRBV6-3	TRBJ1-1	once	TGTGCCAGCAGTTACCTCGGACGGGCGATGAACACTGAAGCTTTCTTT	CASSYLGRAMNTEAFF
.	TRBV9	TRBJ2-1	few	TGTGCCAGCAGCGTAGCAACCGGGACCTCCGAGCAGTTCTTC	CASSVATGTSEQFF
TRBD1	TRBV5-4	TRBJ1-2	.	TGTGCCAGCAGCTTGGTAGGGGGCGACTATGGCTACACCTTC	CASSLVGGDYGYTF
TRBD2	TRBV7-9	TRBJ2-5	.	TGTGCCAGCAGTCGGGGACTAGCGGGAGTGCAAGAGACCCAGTACTTC	CASSRGLAGVQETQYF
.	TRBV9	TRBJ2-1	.	TGTGCCAGCAGCACCCGGGACATCTGGTATGAGCAGTTCTTC	CASSTRDIWYEQFF
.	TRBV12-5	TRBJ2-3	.	TGTGCTAGTGGTTTGCAGGGCCGAGATACGCAGTATTTT	CASGLQGRDTQYF
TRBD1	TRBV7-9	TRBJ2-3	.	TGTGCCAGCAGCTTAAGCAGGGGGACAGATACGCAGTATTTT	CASSLSRGTDTQYF
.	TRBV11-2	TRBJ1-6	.	TGTGCCAGCAGCTTATCGGAGACAGTTAATTCACCCCTCCACTTT	CASSLSETVNSPLHF
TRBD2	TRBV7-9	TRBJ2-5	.	TGTGCCAGCAGCATAAGAACTAGCGGGCCACAAGAGACCCAGTACTTC	CASSIRTSGPQETQYF